Following are 13 T cell receptor beta chains from one sample sequenced in a study of blood T cell repertoires in COVID-19. Some clones are missing from TCRdb's copy, which holds only in-frame ones; the method was immunoSEQ multiplex PCR. Of about 170,000 clones listed, 75% to 90% are singletons. Sequencing was carried out using peripheral blood. These receptors were taken from a human donor with acute or convalescent COVID-19. The donor label of this sample is uncertain.

This rearrangement joins TRBV27 to TRBJ2-3; the match to TRBD2 covers 9 bases. CDR1 and CDR2 (germline): MNHEY, SMNVEV (reference sequence). With 8 bases clipped from V and 1 base from J, the junction kept 13 bases outside the gene matches. This CDR3 is built from 17 residues. The CDR3 nucleotides read TGTGCCAGCTCCTTTAGAGGGCGGGGGGGGCGCACAGATACGCAGTATTTT. Translated: CASSFRGRGGRTDTQYF.

The chain combines TRBV30 with TRBJ1-6, with 11 positions matching TRBD1. Germline V gene sequence: CDR1 GTSNPN, CDR2 SVGIG (reference sequence). The CDR3 runs to 16 residues. J gave up 11 bases and V 4 bases, and 13 bases lay outside the gene matches. CDR3 region: CAWNTGTGGFSAPLHF. The CDR3 DNA sequence: TGTGCCTGGAATACAGGGACAGGGGGTTTTAGTGCACCCCTCCACTTT.

The chain couples TRBV6-2 or TRBV6-3 to TRBJ2-1; 10 bases are a match to TRBD2. CDR1 is MNHEY and CDR2 is SVGEGT in the germline V gene. Unmatched junction bases numbered 16, after V lost 6 bases and J lost 8 bases. This CDR3 is 17 amino acids long. Here the CDR3 reads CASSPPLLAGRRDEQFF. In DNA form, the CDR3 reads TGTGCCAGCAGCCCCCCCCTACTAGCGGGGCGGCGGGATGAGCAGTTCTTC.

This rearrangement joins TRBV6-5 to TRBJ2-4; D may be TRBD1 (7 bases). Germline V CDR1 and CDR2: MNHEY, SVGAGI. This CDR3 is built from 15 residues. V was trimmed by 7 bases and J by 0 bases, leaving 13 bases between them. CDR3 DNA: TGTGCCAGCACCTCAGGGGGGCTAGCCAAAAACATTCAGTACTTC. This translates into CASTSGGLAKNIQYF.

The V call is TRBV2, the J call TRBJ1-1; 7 positions match TRBD1. CDR1 and CDR2 from the germline V gene are SNHLY and FYNNEI. Losses at the gene ends were 7 bases for V and 7 bases for J; bases not matched to a gene: 9. This CDR3 has 13 amino acids. CDR3 sequence (DNA): TGTGCCAGCAACAGAAGGGGGCCAGGTGAAGCTTTCTTT. Translation gives CASNRRGPGEAFF.

This rearrangement joins TRBV4-3 to TRBJ1-6; D is possibly TRBD1 (5 bases). Germline V gives CDR1 LGHNA, CDR2 YSLEER. The CDR3 runs to 18 residues. V was trimmed by 5 bases and J by 0 bases, leaving 17 bases between them. The chain's CDR3 is CASSFINRGSSYNSPLHF. CDR3 DNA: TGCGCCAGCAGCTTCATAAACCGGGGGAGCTCCTATAATTCACCCCTCCACTTT.

The chain joins TRBV2 to TRBJ1-5; 8 nucleotides match TRBD1. The CDR3 spans 15 residues. With V trimmed by 6 bases and J by 6 bases, 10 bases remained unmatched. Per germline, CDR1 SNHLY and CDR2 FYNNEI. This CDR3 is CASRPTGAASQPQHF. Here the CDR3 DNA reads TGTGCCAGCAGACCGACAGGGGCCGCGAGTCAGCCCCAGCATTTT.

The chain employs TRBV19 and TRBJ2-3; 7 positions match TRBD1. The ends lost 5 bases at V and 3 bases at J; junction bases unmatched: 2. The CDR3 is 13 residues long. The germline CDR1 and CDR2 sequences are LNHDA and SQIVND (reference sequence). As DNA, the CDR3 is TGTGCCAGTAGTCTACAGGGGACAGATACGCAGTATTTT. Residues: CASSLQGTDTQYF.

V usage is TRBV27 and J usage is TRBJ2-2; the match to TRBD2 covers 9 bases. V trimming: 6 bases; J trimming: 2 bases; junction bases outside the gene matches: 4. The CDR3 sequence is 15 residues long. The germline gives CDR1 MNHEY, CDR2 SMNVEV (reference sequence). This chain's CDR3 is CASSPRGGNTGELFF. In DNA, the CDR3 is TGTGCCAGCAGCCCGCGGGGGGGAAACACCGGGGAGCTGTTTTTT.

This clone appeared a few times. The chain has TRBV30 and TRBJ2-7; possibly TRBD2 for D (5 bases). V gave up 4 bases and J gave up 2 bases, with 21 bases separating them. The CDR3 covers 16 residues. Germline-derived CDR1 and CDR2 are GTSNPN and SVGIG (reference sequence). CDR3 nucleotides: TGTGCCTGGATTGCCCCCTACCGGACGGGGACCTACGAGCAGTACTTC. As protein: CAWIAPYRTGTYEQYF.

The chain combines TRBV4-1 with TRBJ1-6; 9 positions match TRBD1. V was pared by 1 base and J by 12 bases, with 7 bases of the junction left unmatched. The length of the CDR3 is 15 residues. Germline CDR1 MGHRA, CDR2 YSYEKL. The CDR3 spells CASSQVGTGRRPLHF. For the CDR3, the DNA is TGCGCCAGCAGCCAAGTCGGGACAGGGAGGAGACCCCTCCACTTT.

The chain uses TRBV3-1 (or the pseudogene TRBV3-2) and TRBJ1-2; possible D gene TRBD1, 5 bases. The CDR3 covers 15 residues. The germline V gene has CDR1 LGHDT and CDR2 YNNKEL (reference sequence). Trimming took 3 bases from V and 3 from J, leaving 14 bases between them. CDR3 sequence: CASSHISGGDYGYTF. CDR3 bases: TGTGCCAGCAGCCACATTTCGGGGGGAGACTATGGCTACACCTTC.

J is TRBJ1-2 and V is TRBV5-8; 8 bases align to TRBD1. The CDR3 loop spans 17 amino acids. J was trimmed by 1 base and V by 4 bases; bases with no gene match: 12. Germline V gene data show CDR1 as SGHTS and CDR2 as YDEGEE. Here the CDR3 DNA reads TGTGCCAGCAGCCACCTGAGGACAGGGCCATTTAACTATGGCTACACCTTC. Translating it yields CASSHLRTGPFNYGYTF.